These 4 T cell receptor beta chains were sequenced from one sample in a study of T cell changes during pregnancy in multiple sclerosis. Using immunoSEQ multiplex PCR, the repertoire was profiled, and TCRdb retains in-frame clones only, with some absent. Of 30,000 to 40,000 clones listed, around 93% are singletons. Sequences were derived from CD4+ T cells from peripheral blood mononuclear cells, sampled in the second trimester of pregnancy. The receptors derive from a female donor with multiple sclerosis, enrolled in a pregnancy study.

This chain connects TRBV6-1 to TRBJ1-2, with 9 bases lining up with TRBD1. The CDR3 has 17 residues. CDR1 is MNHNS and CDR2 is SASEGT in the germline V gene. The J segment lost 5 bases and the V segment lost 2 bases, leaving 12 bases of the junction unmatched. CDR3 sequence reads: CASSETIGQGLGYGYTF. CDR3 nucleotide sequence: TGTGCCAGCAGTGAAACGATTGGACAGGGGCTAGGGTATGGCTACACCTTC.

CDR3 sequence reads: CASSVVLAGGTDTQYF. CDR3 coding DNA: TGTGCCAGCAGCGTAGTCCTAGCGGGAGGGACAGATACGCAGTATTTT. V usage is TRBV9 and J usage is TRBJ2-3; 12 positions agree with TRBD2. CDR3 length: 16 amino acids. V lost 0 bases, J lost 3 bases, and 2 bases stayed unmatched. CDR1 is SGDLS, CDR2 YYNGEE, per germline.

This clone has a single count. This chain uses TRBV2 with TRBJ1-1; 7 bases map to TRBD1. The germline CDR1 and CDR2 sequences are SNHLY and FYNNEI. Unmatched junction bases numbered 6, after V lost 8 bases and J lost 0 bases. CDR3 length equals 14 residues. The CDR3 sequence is CASRGQLMNTEAFF. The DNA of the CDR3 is TGTGCCAGCCGGGGACAGCTCATGAACACTGAAGCTTTCTTT.

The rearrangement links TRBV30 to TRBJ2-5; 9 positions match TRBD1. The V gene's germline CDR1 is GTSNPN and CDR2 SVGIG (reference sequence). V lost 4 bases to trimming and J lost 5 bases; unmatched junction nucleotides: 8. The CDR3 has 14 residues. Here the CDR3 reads CAWKRDRASETQYF. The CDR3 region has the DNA TGTGCCTGGAAGAGGGACAGGGCTTCGGAGACCCAGTACTTC.